The 5 T cell receptor beta chains given below trace back to one sample, sequenced in a study of T cells in Graves' hyperthyroidism and ophthalmopathy. TCR beta CDR3 region amplification was performed from RNA transcripts. Initially, a first-round RT-PCR of the TCR CDR3 employed the HTBI primer set. TCRdb re-analysed the multiplex PCR reads in MiXCR, keeping a single row per CDR3 protein. Here the sample spans some 400,000 distinct CDR3 sequences, more than 11% being singletons. The specimen sequenced was blood. These receptors were taken from an older woman with Graves' hyperthyroidism.

The rearrangement uses TRBV5-1 and TRBJ1-1; 7 bases align to TRBD1. The CDR3 spans 14 residues. The germline gives CDR1 SGHRS, CDR2 YFSETQ. V gave up 4 bases and J gave up 6 bases; unmatched junction bases: 9. CDR3 residues: CASSTRQGGAEAFF. The CDR3, as DNA: TGCGCCAGCAGCACCCGACAGGGAGGGGCTGAAGCTTTCTTT.

This clonotype showed up many times. V gene TRBV20-1 combines with J gene TRBJ2-7; 7 bases are a match to TRBD1. CDR3 length: 13 amino acids. The V gene's germline CDR1 is DFQATT and CDR2 SNEGSKA (reference sequence). Losses at the gene ends were 3 bases for V and 4 bases for J; bases not matched to a gene: 6. CDR3 protein: CSASHPQGYEQYF. CDR3 nucleotide sequence: TGCAGTGCTAGCCATCCACAGGGGTACGAGCAGTACTTC.

This clonotype occurred many times. The chain carries TRBV6-5 and TRBJ2-5, with 10 bases lining up with TRBD2. With V trimmed by 0 bases and J by 2 bases, 6 bases remained unmatched. The CDR3 spans 17 residues. Germline V gives CDR1 MNHEY, CDR2 SVGAGI. The chain's CDR3 is CASSYSRASGRQETQYF. Written as DNA, the CDR3 is TGTGCCAGCAGTTACTCGAGAGCTAGCGGGAGACAAGAGACCCAGTACTTC.

V usage is TRBV5-1 and J usage is TRBJ1-3; D call uncertain. In germline, CDR1 is SGHRS, CDR2 YFSETQ. The CDR3 runs 16 residues. V was trimmed by 0 bases and J by 0 bases, leaving 10 bases between them. Written as DNA, the CDR3 is TGCGCCAGCAGCTTGGCGGGCCAGAACTCTGGAAACACCATATATTTT. It translates to CASSLAGQNSGNTIYF.

About this clonotype itself: No DNA is shown, since the ends of the CDR3 on it are uncertain; the CDR3 is the one TCRdb lists. The CDR3 region is CSARVASGSTDTRYF. The V call is TRBV20-1, the J call TRBJ2-3; TRBD2 is taken as the D call from the table, unchecked against the DNA. Germline V gene sequence: CDR1 DFQATT, CDR2 SNEGSKA (reference sequence). The CDR3 length equals 15 residues, ends included.